A single T cell receptor beta chain is shown here with its context. The antigen is undetermined. This sample was included in a study of blood T cells in healthy people across ages. Study outcomes and limitations: With age, beta diversity per million T cells declined roughly linearly, significantly by 30 to 50.

A second PCR of about 6 to 11 cycles used a sample-barcoded 5' primer and a J-beta primer mix. TCRdb reprocessed the 5' RACE reads with MiXCR, giving one entry per CDR3 protein. Of about 940,000 distinct CDR3 sequences listed, 40% to 60% are singletons. The germline gives CDR1 LGHNA, CDR2 YSLEER. The V end was cut by 4 bases, the J end by 1 base, with 16 bases between. The CDR3 length is 16 residues. Every sample had a minimum of 6 million PBMCs isolated. Extraction of total RNA produced a minimum of 5.5 micrograms from each sample. The sample consisted of blood. This sequence originates from a man between 25 and 39 years old in good health. The J gene is TRBJ1-1, the V gene TRBV4-3; D perhaps matches TRBD1 (5 bases). CDR3 sequence: CASSRTLQIQNTEAFF. CDR3 nucleotides: TGCGCCAGCAGCCGGACATTACAGATTCAGAACACTGAAGCTTTCTTT.